The 21 T cell receptor beta chains presented below share a single source sample, sequenced in a study of blood T cell repertoires in COVID-19. The method was immunoSEQ multiplex PCR; TCRdb's version includes in-frame clones alone and lacks a portion of them. Among about 280,000 clones, roughly 90% were seen once, and the ten largest hold 11%. Sequences were obtained from peripheral blood. The receptors stem from a woman in her thirties with COVID-19, enrolled during active disease.

J is TRBJ1-5 and V is TRBV9, with D possibly matching TRBD1 (6 bases). The CDR3 totals 16 residues. Per the germline V gene, CDR1 is SGDLS and CDR2 is YYNGEE. V lost 2 bases and J 0 bases, leaving 12 bases between the germline ends. CDR3 sequence (DNA): TGTGCCAGCAGCGTCAGCTCGGACAGTAGCAATCAGCCCCAGCATTTT. It is translated as CASSVSSDSSNQPQHF. Supplemented by reference TRBV9 and TRBJ1-5, the full variable domain reads DSGVTQTPKHLITATGQRVTLRCSPRSGDLSVYWYQQSLDQGLQFLIQYYNGEERAKGNILERFSAQQFPDLHSELNLSSLELGDSALYFCASSVSSDSSNQPQHFGDGTRLSIL.

The chain uses TRBV28 and TRBJ2-1; 11 bases agree with TRBD1. CDR1 and CDR2 (germline): MDHEN, SYDVKM. The trim removed 8 bases at V and 5 bases at J, leaving 11 bases unmatched. The CDR3 spans 16 residues. CDR3 nucleotides: TGTGCCAGCGAGACGAACGGACAGGGGGCCGACAATGAGCAGTTCTTC. Its translation is CASETNGQGADNEQFF.

This chain joins TRBV30 and TRBJ1-1; no clear D. Deletions cut 4 bases from V and 6 bases from J, with 9 bases between. The CDR3 is made up of 11 amino acids. Germline CDR1 and CDR2: GTSNPN and SVGIG (reference sequence). CDR3 DNA sequence: TGTGCCTGGAATGCGATGGCTGAAGCTTTCTTT. It encodes CAWNAMAEAFF. The full variable domain, in which reference TRBV30 and TRBJ1-1 provide the parts outside the CDR3, is SQTIHQWPATLVQPVGSPLSLECTVEGTSNPNLYWYRQAAGRGLQLLFYSVGIGQISSEVPQNLSASRPQDRQFILSSKKLLLSDSGFYLCAWNAMAEAFFGQGTRLTVV.

The chain carries TRBV28 and TRBJ2-7, with 7 bases that match TRBD2. V lost 2 bases and J lost 5; bases outside the gene matches: 9. The CDR3 covers 15 residues. Per germline, CDR1 MDHEN and CDR2 SYDVKM. The CDR3 here is CASSLTSSGIDEQYF. CDR3 bases: TGTGCCAGCAGTTTAACGTCTAGCGGTATCGACGAGCAGTACTTC.

Only one count was recorded for this clone. This chain uses TRBV6-5 with TRBJ1-5, with D tentatively TRBD1 (6 bases). Trimming pared 6 bases from V and 7 bases from J, leaving 16 bases between. There are 14 residues in the CDR3. Germline CDR1 and CDR2: MNHEY and SVGAGI. CDR3 nucleotide sequence: TGTGCCAGCAGACCAGGACAGTCTCTGCAGCCCCAGCATTTT. Translated, it gives CASRPGQSLQPQHF.

V usage is TRBV28 and J usage is TRBJ2-2; D is undetermined. Germline values: CDR1 MDHEN, CDR2 SYDVKM. V lost 5 bases and J 7 bases, leaving 8 bases between the germline ends. The CDR3 is 12 amino acids. CDR3 region: CASSLRRGELFF. The CDR3 DNA reads TGTGCCAGCAGTCTGAGGCGCGGGGAGCTGTTTTTT. Using reference TRBV28 and TRBJ2-2 for the parts outside the CDR3, the full variable domain is DVKVTQSSRYLVKRTGEKVFLECVQDMDHENMFWYRQDPGLGLRLIYFSYDVKMKEKGDIPEGYSVSREKKERFSLILESASTNQTSMYLCASSLRRGELFFGEGSRLTVL.

The chain is built from TRBV2 and TRBJ2-7, with TRBD2 matching over 14 bases. The CDR3 loop spans 15 amino acids. V dropped 4 bases and J dropped 5; count of bases not matched to a gene: 4. CDR1 and CDR2 from the germline V gene are SNHLY and FYNNEI. The CDR3 spells CASSAPGLAGDEQYF. DNA for the CDR3: TGTGCCAGCAGTGCTCCGGGACTAGCGGGAGACGAGCAGTACTTC.

The chain links TRBV18 to TRBJ2-3; the match to TRBD1 covers 7 bases. The V gene's germline CDR1 is KGHSH and CDR2 LQKENI. V trimming: 6 bases; J trimming: 3 bases; junction bases outside the gene matches: 9. The CDR3 length is 15 residues. For the CDR3, the DNA is TGTGCCAGCTCCCTGCGGCAGGGGGATACAGATACGCAGTATTTT. Residues: CASSLRQGDTDTQYF.

The V gene is TRBV6-5, the J gene TRBJ2-7; D possibly corresponds to TRBD2 (6 bases). The CDR3 is 15 residues long. Germline V gene lookup returns CDR1 MNHEY and CDR2 SVGAGI. V dropped 5 bases and J dropped 3 bases, with 17 bases sitting between them. In nucleotides, the CDR3 is TGTGCCAGCAGTCCTGGCGGGCAGGGAGGCTACGAGCAGTACTTC. Its translation is CASSPGGQGGYEQYF.

The J gene is TRBJ1-6, the V gene TRBV11-3; D unclear. Germline V CDR1 and CDR2: SGHNT, YENEEA. This CDR3 spans 13 amino acids. V lost 5 bases and J 10 bases, leaving 12 bases between the germline ends. The CDR3 bases are TGTGCCAGCAGCCCGACGCCGGAGTCACCCCTCCACTTT. Translating gives CASSPTPESPLHF.

This clone was seen only a few times. This chain joins TRBV5-4 and TRBJ1-1, with no clear D. This CDR3 has 15 residues. V lost 4 bases and J lost 0, with 13 bases in between. Per germline, CDR1 SGHNT and CDR2 YYREEE (reference sequence). CDR3 residues: CASSDNLQLNTEAFF. The CDR3 DNA is TGTGCCAGCAGCGACAACTTACAGCTGAACACTGAAGCTTTCTTT. The variable domain in full, with the rest retrieved from reference TRBV5-4 and TRBJ1-1, is ETGVTQSPTHLIKTRGQQVTLRCSSQSGHNTVSWYQQALGQGPQFIFQYYREEENGRGNFPPRFSGLQFPNYSSELNVNALELDDSALYLCASSDNLQLNTEAFFGQGTRLTVV.

The chain links TRBV6-2 or TRBV6-3 to TRBJ2-7, with D possibly matching TRBD2 (5 bases). Looked up from germline, CDR1 is MNHEY and CDR2 is SVGEGT. Trimming pared 2 bases from V and 6 bases from J, leaving 11 bases between. CDR3 length: 13 residues. The CDR3 DNA reads TGTGCCAGCAGTTACAGCGGCTTCCTCGAGCAGTACTTC. Translation: CASSYSGFLEQYF.

The rearrangement links TRBV7-9 to TRBJ1-2; D possibly corresponds to TRBD1 (5 bases). V dropped 1 base and J dropped 6 bases, with 12 bases sitting between them. Germline V gene lookup returns CDR1 SEHNR and CDR2 FQNEAQ (reference sequence). This CDR3 region has 14 residues. CDR3 sequence: CASSLDTGPHGYTF. In DNA form, the CDR3 reads TGTGCCAGCAGCTTAGACACAGGCCCCCATGGCTACACCTTC.

The rearrangement links TRBV11-2 to TRBJ2-7; 8 bases line up with TRBD2. The V and J ends lost 5 bases and 3 bases, in that order; junction bases with no gene match: 6. Germline-derived CDR1 and CDR2 are SGHAT and FQNNGV. The CDR3 consists of 14 residues. The chain's CDR3 is CASSLGTSLYEQYF. The CDR3 DNA follows: TGTGCCAGCAGCCTCGGGACTAGTCTCTACGAGCAGTACTTC.

V is TRBV7-3 and J is TRBJ2-5; D uncertain. V was cut by 2 bases and J by 3 bases, with 10 bases left in between. The CDR3 contains 14 residues. CDR1 is SGHTA and CDR2 is FQGTGA in the germline V gene. The CDR3 nucleotides read TGTGCCAGCAGCTTAGGCGGCAGAGAAGAGACCCAGTACTTC. As protein: CASSLGGREETQYF.

The chain employs TRBV18 and TRBJ1-4; D is perhaps TRBD1 (5 bases). Germline V CDR1 and CDR2: KGHSH, LQKENI. V lost 0 bases and J 8 bases, leaving 10 bases between the germline ends. The CDR3 is 14 residues long. The CDR3 nucleotides read TGTGCCAGCTCACCACCCGGACAAGGGGAAAAACTGTTTTTT. It encodes CASSPPGQGEKLFF.

This clone was observed once. V and J are TRBV9 and TRBJ2-1; TRBD2 might be the D (6 bases). The CDR3 sequence is 17 residues long. The V gene lost 0 bases and the J gene lost 7 bases, with 20 bases spanning the gap. In germline, CDR1 is SGDLS, CDR2 YYNGEE. The CDR3 protein is CASSVAGGGPRLNEQFF. The CDR3 nucleotides are TGTGCCAGCAGCGTAGCTGGAGGAGGGCCTAGGTTAAATGAGCAGTTCTTC.

V is TRBV6-6 and J is TRBJ2-7; 8 nucleotides agree with TRBD2. The V and J ends lost 0 bases and 5 bases, in that order; junction bases with no gene match: 6. The CDR3 consists of 15 residues. Germline-derived CDR1 and CDR2 are MNHNY and SVGAGI (reference sequence). In DNA form, the CDR3 reads TGTGCCAGCAGTTACTCTAGGAGCGGGGGTGACGAGCAGTACTTC. It yields the protein CASSYSRSGGDEQYF.

The chain couples TRBV28 to TRBJ2-7; tentative D call: TRBD1 (5 bases). Trimming shortened V by 5 bases and J by 6 bases, and 20 bases separated the two germline ends. There are 15 residues in the CDR3. Germline CDR1 MDHEN, CDR2 SYDVKM. Written as DNA, the CDR3 is TGTGCCAGCAGTAGACAGAACCGGGCCGTCGTCGAGCAGTACTTC. This translates into CASSRQNRAVVEQYF.

The chain recombines TRBV4-1 with TRBJ2-1, with D unresolved. Deletions cut 6 bases from V and 0 bases from J, with 15 bases between. This CDR3 is 16 amino acids long. Germline-derived CDR1 and CDR2 are MGHRA and YSYEKL. DNA for the CDR3: TGCGCCAGCAGTTTTGAATTCCTGAGCTCCTACAATGAGCAGTTCTTC. It is translated as CASSFEFLSSYNEQFF.

This clone was observed once. The chain has TRBV5-3 and TRBJ1-5; the match to TRBD1 covers 9 bases. TRBV5-3 is an open reading frame, and its role is uncertain. This CDR3 has 15 residues. V shed 4 bases and J 4 bases; nucleotides not matched to a gene: 6. The CDR3 coding sequence is TGTGCCAGAAGCAAACAGGGGGCTTGGAATCAGCCCCAGCATTTT. Translating it yields CARSKQGAWNQPQHF.